What follows is one T cell receptor (beta chain) and its context. Its antigen remains unknown. The assay was carried out at the deep level. In the authors' workflow: With immunoSEQ giving junction-only sequences and no quality scores, filtering differed. The method was immunoSEQ multiplex PCR; TCRdb's version includes in-frame clones alone and lacks a portion of them. V, J and clone size are taken as reported in that table, and D and trimming were inferred from the DNA itself. Here the sample spans about 2.2 million clones, 85% to 95% being singletons. The sample belongs to a study of shared clonotypes between healthy human individuals. This CDR3 region has 16 residues. Germline V gene lookup returns CDR1 SGHVS and CDR2 FQNEAQ. Between the trimmed V and J ends, which lost 5 bases and 2 bases, there was a span of 18 bases. Study conclusions and caveats: What rarefaction showed was incomplete sorted-subset sequencing despite large depth. The authors expected sequencing depth to affect clonotype sharing among donors.

The naive CD8 fraction comprised CD45RO-negative cells positively selected for CCR7 and excluded terminally differentiated effector memory CD45RA+ cells. Sample: naive CD8+ T cells from PBMCs. The gene calls are TRBV7-8 and TRBJ1-1; D is uncertain. This sequence originates from a man between 18 and 29 years old in good health. Some clones in this sample may be carry-over from other donors' samples. The CDR3 loop is CASSPRVTGVNTEAFF. Written as DNA, the CDR3 is TGTGCCAGCAGCCCGAGAGTTACGGGCGTCAACACTGAAGCTTTCTTT.